This T cell receptor beta chain appears in the sequencing data of a study of graft-versus-host responses after intestinal transplantation. For the study at large: For approximately three years after anti-thymocyte globulin induction, all recipients took tacrolimus and steroids.

Sequencing used immunoSEQ multiplex PCR; TCRdb keeps in-frame clones, though not all of them. Here the sample spans about 90,000 clones, about nine tenths being singletons. Trimming cost V 2 bases and J 2 bases, with 16 bases left between them. CDR1 KGHSH and CDR2 LQKENI come from the germline V gene. This CDR3 has 17 amino acids. Comments on this clone: The antigen remains unidentified.

Material: unstimulated CD4+ T cells sorted from spleen or lymph node cells, obtained before intestinal transplant. The rearrangement joins TRBV18 to TRBJ1-5; possibly TRBD1 for D (6 bases). The sequence was collected from a human donor who received an intestinal transplant. The CDR3 nucleotides are TGTGCCAGCTCACCAGGAGGAGGGGGGGATGGCAATCAGCCCCAGCATTTT. Amino acids: CASSPGGGGDGNQPQHF.